A single sample gave rise to the 22 T cell receptor beta chains below, sequenced in a study of post-analysis software for immune sequencing data. The antigens of these receptors remain unknown. Carried by the TCR beta cDNA libraries were unique molecular identifiers. MiXCR, run by TCRdb on the PCR reads, gives a single entry per CDR3 protein. The repertoire holds roughly 650,000 distinct CDR3 sequences, 55% to 70% seen once, with around 11% in the top ten. Study observations and caveats: Elevated frequency relative to controls characterized roughly 5 TRBV segments in patients, TRBV5-6, TRBV5-1 and TRBV20-1 among them.

The sample taken for sequencing was blood. These receptors came from a girl aged 2 to 10 with multiple sclerosis.

Only a few counts were recorded for this clonotype. In nucleotides, the CDR3 is TGTGCCAGCAGCTCCCGATCCGCCGCAAACATTCAGTACTTC. Its translation is CASSSRSAANIQYF. This chain links TRBV5-5 with TRBJ2-4, with D unclear. The CDR3 has 14 amino acids. CDR1 is SGHKS, CDR2 YYEKEE, per germline (reference sequence). The V end lost 3 bases, the J end lost 6 bases, and 13 bases lay between the germline ends. Supplemented by reference TRBV5-5 and TRBJ2-4, the full variable domain reads DAGVTQSPTHLIKTRGQQVTLRCSPISGHKSVSWYQQVLGQGPQFIFQYYEKEERGRGNFPDRFSARQFPNYSSELNVNALLLGDSALYLCASSSRSAANIQYFGAGTRLSVL.

The V and J genes are TRBV5-5 and TRBJ2-5; 11 bases are a match to TRBD2. CDR3 length: 16 residues. Trimming removed 5 bases from V and 9 bases from J; junction bases left unmatched: 15. Germline CDR1 SGHKS, CDR2 YYEKEE (reference sequence). The CDR3 protein is CASRDTSGRLARAQYF. CDR3 nucleotide sequence: TGTGCCAGCAGAGATACTAGCGGGAGACTAGCGAGGGCCCAGTACTTC.

This chain connects TRBV28 to TRBJ2-7; D unclear. The V end lost 6 bases, the J end lost 3 bases, and 9 bases lay between the germline ends. Germline V gene lookup returns CDR1 MDHEN and CDR2 SYDVKM. There are 12 residues in the CDR3. Here the CDR3 DNA reads TGTGCCAGCAGGGGCAACATCTACGAGCAGTACTTC. Amino acid sequence: CASRGNIYEQYF.

This clonotype has just a few counts. One end of the junction varies from germline; a read error may be responsible. The chain recombines TRBV6-5 with TRBJ2-1; the D is unclear. The CDR3 extends over 13 amino acids. CDR1 and CDR2 from the germline V gene are MNHEY and SVGAGI. This chain's CDR3 is CASSQSVYNEQFF. CDR3 nucleotide sequence: TGTGCTAGCAGTCAGAGTGTTTACAATGAGCAGTTCTTC.

The chain links TRBV5-1 to TRBJ2-3, with 7 nucleotides matching TRBD1. Germline V gene sequence: CDR1 SGHRS, CDR2 YFSETQ. Germline trimming cut 1 base from V and 2 bases from J; bases unmatched to any gene: 4. There are 15 residues in the CDR3. CDR3 nucleotide sequence: TGCGCCAGCAGCTTGCGGGGACAGAACACAGATACGCAGTATTTT. Translation: CASSLRGQNTDTQYF.

The chain uses TRBV5-1 and TRBJ1-5; no firm D call. The CDR3 length is 15 residues. With 0 bases removed from V and 5 bases from J, the gap between germline ends came to 12 bases. Looked up from germline, CDR1 is SGHRS and CDR2 is YFSETQ. The CDR3 sequence is CASSLGGYIDQPQHF. In DNA, the CDR3 is TGCGCCAGCAGCTTGGGTGGGTACATTGATCAGCCCCAGCATTTT. Complete variable domain (other parts from reference TRBV5-1 and TRBJ1-5): KAGVTQTPRYLIKTRGQQVTLSCSPISGHRSVSWYQQTPGQGLQFLFEYFSETQRNKGNFPGRFSGRQFSNSRSEMNVSTLELGDSALYLCASSLGGYIDQPQHFGDGTRLSIL.

The chain carries TRBV24-1 and TRBJ2-1; D unclear. CDR1 and CDR2 (germline): KGHDR, SFDVKD. The V and J ends lost 2 bases and 3 bases respectively, with 4 bases between them. The CDR3 is 13 amino acids. The CDR3 region has the DNA TGTGCCACCAGTGATTCAGGCTACAATGAGCAGTTCTTC. Encoded protein: CATSDSGYNEQFF.

V gene TRBV3-1 combines with J gene TRBJ2-1; weak D call: TRBD2 (5 bases). The CDR3 length is 13 residues. The V end lost 3 bases, the J end lost 15 bases, and 18 bases lay between the germline ends. Germline V lookup: CDR1 LGHDT, CDR2 YNNKEL (reference sequence). CDR3 DNA: TGTGCCAGCAGCCAGGGTAGAGGGATTCCTCCGTTCTTC. Amino acid sequence: CASSQGRGIPPFF.

This clonotype was seen just once. This chain links TRBV12-3 or TRBV12-4 with TRBJ1-1; no definite D call. Trimming cost V 5 bases and J 6 bases, with 4 bases left between them. The CDR3 is 10 amino acids. CDR3 bases: TGTGCCAGCAGTCGGTCTGAAGCTTTCTTT. Translation: CASSRSEAFF.

This clonotype was counted a few times. The chain links TRBV4-2 to TRBJ2-5, with 8 bases identical to TRBD2. The CDR3 extends over 18 amino acids. J lost 5 bases, V lost 3 bases, and 17 bases had no gene match. Germline assignment: CDR1 LGHNA and CDR2 YNFKEQ. The CDR3 region is CASSHTLRAEREKETQYF. CDR3 nucleotides: TGTGCCAGCAGCCACACACTTAGGGCGGAGCGGGAGAAGGAGACCCAGTACTTC.

The chain uses TRBV2 and TRBJ1-2, with D hard to call. The CDR3 totals 13 residues. V was clipped by 6 bases and J by 4 bases, with 12 bases between them. CDR1 and CDR2 from the germline V gene are SNHLY and FYNNEI. The CDR3 reads CASSVQEGYGYTF. The CDR3 region has the DNA TGTGCCAGCAGCGTCCAGGAGGGCTATGGCTACACCTTC.

This chain connects TRBV29-1 to TRBJ1-2, with 9 positions matching TRBD1. CDR3 length equals 15 residues. Germline trimming cut 0 bases from V and 4 bases from J; bases unmatched to any gene: 6. CDR1 and CDR2 from the germline V gene are SQVTM and ANQGSEA. The CDR3 is CSVEEGGGQGYGYTF. CDR3 nucleotide sequence: TGCAGCGTTGAAGAAGGTGGGGGACAGGGCTATGGCTACACCTTC.

This rearrangement joins TRBV6-5 to TRBJ1-2; a possible D gene is TRBD1 (6 bases). This CDR3 is built from 15 residues. From germline, CDR1 is MNHEY and CDR2 SVGAGI. The V gene lost 9 bases and the J gene lost 5 bases, with 22 bases spanning the gap. The DNA of the CDR3 is TGTGCCAGTTGGGGCACGACAGGAACAGGGTATGGCTACACCTTC. Its protein is CASWGTTGTGYGYTF.

The chain has TRBV7-3 and TRBJ1-1; D is perhaps TRBD1 (5 bases). The CDR3 contains 13 residues. V lost 4 bases and J lost 9, with 15 bases in between. Germline V gives CDR1 SGHTA, CDR2 FQGTGA. This chain's CDR3 is CASSSSAGIKAFF. The CDR3 bases are TGTGCCAGCAGCTCATCGGCAGGGATTAAAGCTTTCTTT.

The genes are TRBV6-1 and TRBJ2-7, with D maybe TRBD1 (6 bases). This CDR3 has 13 residues. V lost 8 bases and J lost 3, with 14 bases in between. Germline-derived CDR1 and CDR2 are MNHNS and SASEGT. DNA for the CDR3: TGTGCCAGCCCTTATACAGGGAACTACGAGCAGTACTTC. Amino acid sequence: CASPYTGNYEQYF.

The chain carries TRBV7-3 and TRBJ2-4; possibly TRBD1 or TRBD2 for D (5 bases each). V lost 2 bases, J lost 15 bases, and 14 bases lay in between. Germline lookup yields CDR1 SGHTA and CDR2 FQGTGA. The CDR3 contains 12 residues. The CDR3 coding sequence is TGTGCCAGCAGCTTAGGGGGATTTGGGGCGTACTTC. Its protein product is CASSLGGFGAYF.

In its sample, this clonotype was seen a few times. At one of its ends the junction is not consistent with the germline gene, which may arise from a read error. This chain links TRBV29-1 with TRBJ2-3; D is unresolved. The CDR3 contains 13 residues. Germline V gives CDR1 SQVTM, CDR2 ANQGSEA. Here the CDR3 reads CSVVSAYTDTQCF. CDR3 sequence (DNA): TGCAGCGTTGTGTCGGCTTACACAGATACGCAGTGTTTT.

This clonotype was picked up a small number of times. The V and J genes are TRBV12-3 or TRBV12-4 and TRBJ2-5; D unresolved. This CDR3 is 14 amino acids long. V dropped 3 bases and J dropped 2 bases, with 10 bases sitting between them. DNA of the CDR3: TGTGCCAGCAGTTTGGGCCGGGTGCAAGAGACCCAGTACTTC. This sequence encodes CASSLGRVQETQYF.

The chain joins TRBV4-1 to TRBJ2-7, with unresolved D. Germline V gene data show CDR1 as MGHRA and CDR2 as YSYEKL. CDR3 size: 17 residues. Trimming removed 2 bases at V and 0 bases at J, with 17 bases between. The CDR3 DNA reads as TGCGCCAGCAGCCAACATCCTTTTGGAGTAAGCTCCTACGAGCAGTACTTC. It is translated as CASSQHPFGVSSYEQYF.

The chain carries TRBV7-9 and TRBJ2-4; TRBD2 agrees at 12 bases. The DNA end lines up better with TRBJ2-5; the J call may be wrong. From germline, CDR1 is SEHNR and CDR2 FQNEAQ (reference sequence). This CDR3 has 15 amino acids. The CDR3 region has the DNA TGTGCCAGCAGAAGGACTAGCGGGGAGTCAGAGACCCAGTACTTC. It is translated as CASRRTSGESETQYF.

This clonotype was seen a few times. The chain carries TRBV5-1 and TRBJ2-1; 9 positions agree with TRBD2. CDR1 and CDR2 (germline): SGHRS, YFSETQ. The CDR3 is 15 residues long. V lost 4 bases, J lost 5 bases, and 7 bases stayed unmatched. CDR3 region: CASSSIAGADNEQFF. CDR3 DNA sequence: TGCGCCAGCAGCAGTATAGCGGGGGCGGACAATGAGCAGTTCTTC. The full variable domain, completed using reference TRBV5-1 and TRBJ2-1, is KAGVTQTPRYLIKTRGQQVTLSCSPISGHRSVSWYQQTPGQGLQFLFEYFSETQRNKGNFPGRFSGRQFSNSRSEMNVSTLELGDSALYLCASSSIAGADNEQFFGPGTRLTVL.

This sequence joins TRBV7-9 and TRBJ2-1, with D perhaps matching TRBD1 (5 bases). V was trimmed by 4 bases and J by 6 bases, leaving 19 bases between them. In germline, CDR1 is SEHNR, CDR2 FQNEAQ (reference sequence). The CDR3 extends over 16 amino acids. The CDR3 sequence is CASSSWTENQGNEQFF. The CDR3 bases are TGTGCCAGCAGCTCCTGGACGGAAAATCAGGGCAATGAGCAGTTCTTC.